This T cell receptor (beta chain) appears in the sequencing data of a study of identical twins. Study-wide points: Memory repertoires lacked the insertion deficit that abundant cord blood beta clonotypes showed.

There are many counts of this clonotype. Its antigen is not known. Germline assignment: CDR1 LGHDT and CDR2 YNNKEL (reference sequence). Trimming stripped 4 bases from V and 5 bases from J, with 21 bases between. The CDR3 runs to 16 residues. A universal primer site came from template switching; cDNA carried unique molecular identifiers. TCRdb fed the 5' RACE reads into MiXCR, producing one record per CDR3 protein. In the table there are about 240,000 distinct CDR3 sequences, more than 9% of which are singletons. The TCR sequence derives from a man over 45 in good health. V gene TRBV3-1 combines with J gene TRBJ2-7; D is tentatively TRBD1 or TRBD2 (6 bases each). Input material: memory T cells sorted from blood. The CDR3 region has the DNA TGTGCCAGCAGCCCCCTAGAGACGGGGGCGTTCCACGAGCAGTACTTC. It is translated as CASSPLETGAFHEQYF.